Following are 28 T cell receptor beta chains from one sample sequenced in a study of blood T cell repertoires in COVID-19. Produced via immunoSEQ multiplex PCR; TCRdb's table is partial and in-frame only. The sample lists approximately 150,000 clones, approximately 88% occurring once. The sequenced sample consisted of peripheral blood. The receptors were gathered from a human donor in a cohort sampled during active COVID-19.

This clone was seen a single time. As DNA, the CDR3 is TGTGCCAGCAGTTTCGGACAGAACTATGGCTACACCTTC. This encodes CASSFGQNYGYTF. The J gene is TRBJ1-2, the V gene TRBV12-3 or TRBV12-4, with D maybe TRBD1 (6 bases). This CDR3 has 13 residues. V was trimmed by 3 bases and J by 2 bases, leaving 7 bases between them.

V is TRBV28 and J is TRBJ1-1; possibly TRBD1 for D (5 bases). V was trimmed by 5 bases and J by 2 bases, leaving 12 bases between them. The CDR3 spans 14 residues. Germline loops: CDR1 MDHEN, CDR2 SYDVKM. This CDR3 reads CASSPGGVNTEAFF. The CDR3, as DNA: TGTGCCAGCAGTCCCGGGGGGGTTAACACTGAAGCTTTCTTT.

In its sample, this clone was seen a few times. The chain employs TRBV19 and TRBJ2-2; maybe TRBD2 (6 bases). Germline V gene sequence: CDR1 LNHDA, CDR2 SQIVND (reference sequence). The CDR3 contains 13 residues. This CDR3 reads CASWGDLAGELFF. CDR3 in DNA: TGTGCATCGTGGGGGGATCTGGCCGGGGAGCTGTTTTTT. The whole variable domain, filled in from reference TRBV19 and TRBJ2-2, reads DGGITQSPKYLFRKEGQNVTLSCEQNLNHDAMYWYRQDPGQGLRLIYYSQIVNDFQKGDIAEGYSVSREKKESFPLTVTSAQKNPTAFYLCASWGDLAGELFFGEGSRLTVL.

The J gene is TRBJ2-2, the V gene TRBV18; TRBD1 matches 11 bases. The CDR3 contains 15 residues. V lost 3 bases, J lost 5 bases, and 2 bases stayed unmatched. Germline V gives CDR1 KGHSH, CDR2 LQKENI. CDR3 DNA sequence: TGTGCCAGCTCACCGGGACAGGGGGAAACCGGGGAGCTGTTTTTT. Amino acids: CASSPGQGETGELFF.

CDR3 bases: TGTGCCAGCAGGCGCGGGGGGCCATTCTACAATGAGCAGTTCTTC. The encoded protein is CASRRGGPFYNEQFF. This chain links TRBV28 with TRBJ2-1; 8 positions match TRBD2. Germline V gene data show CDR1 as MDHEN and CDR2 as SYDVKM. The CDR3 contains 15 residues. After removal of 6 bases from V and 3 bases from J, the junction contained 7 bases not matched to a gene.

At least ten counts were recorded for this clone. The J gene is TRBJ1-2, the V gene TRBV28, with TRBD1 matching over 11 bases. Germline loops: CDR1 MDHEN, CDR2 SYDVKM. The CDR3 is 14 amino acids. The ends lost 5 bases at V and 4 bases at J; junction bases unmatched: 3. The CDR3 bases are TGTGCCAGCAGTCAGGGGACAGGGGGCTATGGCTACACCTTC. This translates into CASSQGTGGYGYTF.

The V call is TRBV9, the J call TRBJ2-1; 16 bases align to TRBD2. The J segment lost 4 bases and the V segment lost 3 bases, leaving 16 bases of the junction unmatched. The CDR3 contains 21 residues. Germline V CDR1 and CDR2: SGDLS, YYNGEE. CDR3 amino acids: CASSGPPFGTSGRASYNEQFF. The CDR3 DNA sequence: TGTGCCAGCAGCGGCCCCCCCTTCGGGACTAGCGGGAGGGCTTCATACAATGAGCAGTTCTTC.

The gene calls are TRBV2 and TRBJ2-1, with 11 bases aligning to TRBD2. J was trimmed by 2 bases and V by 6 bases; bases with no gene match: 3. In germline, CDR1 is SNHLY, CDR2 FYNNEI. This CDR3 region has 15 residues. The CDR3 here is CASRDSGGAYNEQFF. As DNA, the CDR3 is TGTGCCAGCAGAGATAGCGGGGGGGCCTACAATGAGCAGTTCTTC.

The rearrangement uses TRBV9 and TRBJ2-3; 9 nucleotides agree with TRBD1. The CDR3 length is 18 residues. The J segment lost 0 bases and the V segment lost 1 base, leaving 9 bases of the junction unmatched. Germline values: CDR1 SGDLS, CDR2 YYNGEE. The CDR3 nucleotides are TGTGCCAGCAGCGTACCCAGGACAGGGGACCATAGCACAGATACGCAGTATTTT. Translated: CASSVPRTGDHSTDTQYF. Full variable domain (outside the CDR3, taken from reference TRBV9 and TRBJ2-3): DSGVTQTPKHLITATGQRVTLRCSPRSGDLSVYWYQQSLDQGLQFLIQYYNGEERAKGNILERFSAQQFPDLHSELNLSSLELGDSALYFCASSVPRTGDHSTDTQYFGPGTRLTVL.

CDR3 sequence: CASSLRGQFYGYTF. CDR3 coding DNA: TGTGCCAGCAGCCTCAGGGGACAGTTCTATGGCTACACCTTC. J is TRBJ1-2 and V is TRBV3-1 (or the pseudogene TRBV3-2), with 7 bases fitting TRBD1. The CDR3 extends over 14 amino acids. CDR1 and CDR2 from the germline V gene are LGHDT and YNNKEL (reference sequence). V shed 4 bases, J shed 4 bases, and the junction held 6 bases outside the gene matches.

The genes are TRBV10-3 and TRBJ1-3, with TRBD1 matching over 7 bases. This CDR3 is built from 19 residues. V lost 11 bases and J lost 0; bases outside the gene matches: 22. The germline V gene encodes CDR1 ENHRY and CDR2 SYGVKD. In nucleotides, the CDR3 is TGTGCCCTCTACGACAGGGAAAGGGAGCTGGAGGGCTCTGGAAACACCATATATTTT. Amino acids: CALYDRERELEGSGNTIYF.

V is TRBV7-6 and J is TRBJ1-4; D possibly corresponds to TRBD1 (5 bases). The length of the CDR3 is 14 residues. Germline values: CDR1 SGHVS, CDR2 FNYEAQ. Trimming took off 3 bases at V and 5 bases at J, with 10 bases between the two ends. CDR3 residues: CASSFRTQNEKLFF. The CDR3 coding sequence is TGTGCCAGCAGCTTCCGGACACAGAATGAAAAACTGTTTTTT. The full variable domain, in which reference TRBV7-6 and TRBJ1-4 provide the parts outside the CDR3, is GAGVSQSPRYKVTKRGQDVALRCDPISGHVSLYWYRQALGQGPEFLTYFNYEAQQDKSGLPNDRFSAERPEGSISTLTIQRTEQRDSAMYRCASSFRTQNEKLFFGSGTQLSVL.

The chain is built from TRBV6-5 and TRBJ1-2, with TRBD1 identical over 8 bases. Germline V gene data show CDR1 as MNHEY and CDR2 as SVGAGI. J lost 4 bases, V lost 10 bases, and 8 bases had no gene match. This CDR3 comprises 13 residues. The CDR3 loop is CATTTGEGYGYTF. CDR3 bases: TGTGCCACTACGACAGGGGAAGGCTATGGCTACACCTTC.

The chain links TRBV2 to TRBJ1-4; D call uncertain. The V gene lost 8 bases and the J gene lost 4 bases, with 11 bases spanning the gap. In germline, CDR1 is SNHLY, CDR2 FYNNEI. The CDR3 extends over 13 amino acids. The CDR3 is CASLKRFNEKLFF. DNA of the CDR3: TGTGCCAGCTTAAAGCGGTTTAATGAAAAACTGTTTTTT.

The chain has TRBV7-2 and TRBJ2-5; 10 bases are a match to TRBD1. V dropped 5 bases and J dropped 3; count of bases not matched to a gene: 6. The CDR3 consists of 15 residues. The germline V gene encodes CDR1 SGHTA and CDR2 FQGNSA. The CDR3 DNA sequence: TGTGCCAGCAGCCCCACGGGACAGGGGAAAGAGACCCAGTACTTC. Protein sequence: CASSPTGQGKETQYF.

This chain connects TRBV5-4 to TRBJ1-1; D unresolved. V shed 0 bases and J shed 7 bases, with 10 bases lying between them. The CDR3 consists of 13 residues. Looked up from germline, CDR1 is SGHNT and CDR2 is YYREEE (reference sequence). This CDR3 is CASSLEERSEAFF. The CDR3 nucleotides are TGTGCCAGCAGCTTGGAGGAGAGAAGTGAAGCTTTCTTT.

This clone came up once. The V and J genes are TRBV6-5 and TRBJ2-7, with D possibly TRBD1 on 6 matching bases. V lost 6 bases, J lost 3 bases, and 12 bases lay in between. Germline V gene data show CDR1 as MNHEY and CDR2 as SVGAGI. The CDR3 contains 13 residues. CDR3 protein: CASSPSDSYEQYF. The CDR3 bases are TGTGCCAGCAGCCCCTCGGACAGCTACGAGCAGTACTTC.

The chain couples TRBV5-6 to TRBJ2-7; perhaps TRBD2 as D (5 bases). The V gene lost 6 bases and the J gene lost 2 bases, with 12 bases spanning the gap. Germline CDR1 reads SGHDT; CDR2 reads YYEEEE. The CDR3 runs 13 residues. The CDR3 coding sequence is TGTGCCAGCACCCTCCGGGGTACCTACGAGCAGTACGTC. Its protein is CASTLRGTYEQYV.

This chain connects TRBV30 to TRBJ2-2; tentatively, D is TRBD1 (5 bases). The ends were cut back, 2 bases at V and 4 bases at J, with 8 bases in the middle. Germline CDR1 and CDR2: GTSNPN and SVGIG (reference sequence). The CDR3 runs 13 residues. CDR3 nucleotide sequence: TGTGCCTGGAGTTTGGGGCCCACCGGGGAGCTGTTTTTT. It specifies CAWSLGPTGELFF. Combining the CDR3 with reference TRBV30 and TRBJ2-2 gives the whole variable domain SQTIHQWPATLVQPVGSPLSLECTVEGTSNPNLYWYRQAAGRGLQLLFYSVGIGQISSEVPQNLSASRPQDRQFILSSKKLLLSDSGFYLCAWSLGPTGELFFGEGSRLTVL.

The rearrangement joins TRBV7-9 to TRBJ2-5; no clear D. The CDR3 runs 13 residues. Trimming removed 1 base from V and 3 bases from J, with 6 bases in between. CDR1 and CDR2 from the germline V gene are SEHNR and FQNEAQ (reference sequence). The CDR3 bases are TGTGCCAGCAGCTTAGGTACGGAAGAGACCCAGTACTTC. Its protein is CASSLGTEETQYF.

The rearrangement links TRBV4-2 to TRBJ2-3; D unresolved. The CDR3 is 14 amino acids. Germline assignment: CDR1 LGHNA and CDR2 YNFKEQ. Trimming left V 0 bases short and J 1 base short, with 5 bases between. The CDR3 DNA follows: TGTGCCAGCAGCCAAGAACCGGGCACAGATACGCAGTATTTT. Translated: CASSQEPGTDTQYF.

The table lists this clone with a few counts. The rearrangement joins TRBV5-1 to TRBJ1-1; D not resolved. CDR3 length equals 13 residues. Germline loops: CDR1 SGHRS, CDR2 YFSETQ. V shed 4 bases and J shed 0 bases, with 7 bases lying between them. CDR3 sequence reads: CASSSRMNTEAFF. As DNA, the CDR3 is TGCGCCAGCAGCAGTAGAATGAACACTGAAGCTTTCTTT.

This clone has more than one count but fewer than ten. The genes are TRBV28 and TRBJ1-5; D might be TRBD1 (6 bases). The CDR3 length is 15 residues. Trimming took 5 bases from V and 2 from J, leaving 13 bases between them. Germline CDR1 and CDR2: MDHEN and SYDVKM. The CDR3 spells CASSPTGTRNQPQHF. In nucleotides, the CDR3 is TGTGCCAGCAGTCCGACCGGGACACGCAATCAGCCCCAGCATTTT.

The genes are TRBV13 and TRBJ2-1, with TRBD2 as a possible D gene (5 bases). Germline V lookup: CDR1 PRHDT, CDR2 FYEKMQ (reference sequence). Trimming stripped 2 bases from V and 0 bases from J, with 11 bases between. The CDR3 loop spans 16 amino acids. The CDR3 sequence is CASSLRRTLSYNEQFF. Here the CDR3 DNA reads TGTGCCAGCAGCTTACGAAGGACTCTCTCCTACAATGAGCAGTTCTTC.

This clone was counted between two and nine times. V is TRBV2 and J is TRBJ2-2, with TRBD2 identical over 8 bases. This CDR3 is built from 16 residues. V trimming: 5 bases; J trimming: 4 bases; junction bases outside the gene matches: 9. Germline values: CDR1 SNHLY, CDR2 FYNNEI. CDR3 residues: CASSPPRGGTTGELFF. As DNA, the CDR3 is TGTGCCAGCAGTCCCCCCCGGGGGGGAACCACCGGGGAGCTGTTTTTT.

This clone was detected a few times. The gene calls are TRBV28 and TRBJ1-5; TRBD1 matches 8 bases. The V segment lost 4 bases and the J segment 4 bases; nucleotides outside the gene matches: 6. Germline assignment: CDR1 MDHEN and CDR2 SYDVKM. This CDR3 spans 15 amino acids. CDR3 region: CASSYLDRENQPQHF. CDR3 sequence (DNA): TGTGCCAGCAGTTACCTGGACAGGGAAAATCAGCCCCAGCATTTT. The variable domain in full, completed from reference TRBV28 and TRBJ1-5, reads DVKVTQSSRYLVKRTGEKVFLECVQDMDHENMFWYRQDPGLGLRLIYFSYDVKMKEKGDIPEGYSVSREKKERFSLILESASTNQTSMYLCASSYLDRENQPQHFGDGTRLSIL.

The CDR3 DNA reads TGCGCCAGCAGCTTGGGAGGATTTCAAAATTCACCCCTCCACTTT. This codes for CASSLGGFQNSPLHF. This rearrangement joins TRBV5-1 to TRBJ1-6; D not certain. The CDR3 is made up of 15 amino acids. Trimming left V 0 bases short and J 7 bases short, with 11 bases between. CDR1 is SGHRS and CDR2 is YFSETQ in the germline V gene.

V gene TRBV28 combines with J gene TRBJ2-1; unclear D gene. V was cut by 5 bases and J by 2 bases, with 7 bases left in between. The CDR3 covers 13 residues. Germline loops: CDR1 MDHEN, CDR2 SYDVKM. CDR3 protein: CASSPVPYNEQFF. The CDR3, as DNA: TGTGCCAGCAGTCCCGTTCCCTACAATGAGCAGTTCTTC.